Given below is one TCR beta chain in context. In its sample, this clone was seen a few times. Its antigen specificity is not known. Base qualities were left out, and no much larger clone turns up one base away. The entry originates in a study of OX40 agonist ivuxolimab in advanced cancers. About the full investigation: The costimulatory receptor OX40 (CD134) was targeted by ivuxolimab, a fully human IgG2 agonistic monoclonal antibody. The paper describes the monotherapy dose-escalation part (N ≈ 50 patients) of the phase I trial of ivuxolimab. Intravenous ivuxolimab was administered to patients every 2 weeks at six dose levels: 0.01, 0.1, 0.3, 1.5, 3 and 10 mg/kg. Peripheral TCRbeta sequencing aimed to test whether ivuxolimab altered TCR sequence diversity and caused clonal T-cell expansion. In the dose-escalation cohort, 82.7% of patients were male, and the mean age was around 60 years, with a range of about 23 to 85. Patients were allowed to have had prior anti-PD-1, anti-PD-L1 or anti-CTLA-4 therapy, and approximately 43% of the dose-escalation patients had previously received checkpoint inhibitors. Of the approximately 54 patients in dose escalation, about 19 had hepatocellular carcinoma, around 15 had melanoma, 9 had renal cell carcinoma and 9 had head and neck cancer. Partial responses occurred in three dose-escalation patients, of whom one had hepatocellular carcinoma and two had cutaneous melanoma.

For sequencing of the TCRbeta CDR3 region, genomic DNA was extracted from the sorted cells. The immunoSEQ Assay was used to sequence the TCRbeta CDR3 regions. The clones in this table, taken by TCRdb from immuneACCESS, are in-frame only. Not every clone is retained; where verified, under half of the shortfall comes from an unresolved V gene, and the cause of the rest is unknown. This sample comprises over 60,000 clones, 89% of them detected only once. The top ten constitute approximately 4% of the sample. Looking up the germline V gene yields CDR1 MNHEY and CDR2 SVGAGI. From its cysteine to its phenylalanine, the CDR3 spans 15 amino acids. Just CDR3 DNA is preserved here, 45 bases in frame from base 1. A distance of 17 bases separates the germline ends of V and J, which lose 6 bases and 6 bases respectively. The trial excluded patients who had a history of autoimmune disease or who were on systemic immunosuppression. Peripheral blood for TCR sequencing was collected from all dose cohorts at baseline, on cycle 4 day 1, and on cycle 7 day 1. Samples came from an open-label, multicenter, first-in-human phase I dose-escalation trial of ivuxolimab. The trial enrolled adults with locally advanced or metastatic head and neck squamous cell, hepatocellular, melanoma or renal cell carcinoma. Before TCR sequencing, CD4+ T cells and CD8+ T cells were sorted from peripheral blood as separate populations.

What the study reported, not specific to this receptor: Low levels of normalized T-cell clonal expansion were also seen in some nonresponding patients. The antigen specificity of the peripheral T cells that underwent clonal expansion was not determined. In the 0.1-3.0 mg/kg groups, partial responders were among the patients with the lowest normalized peripheral clonal expansion, particularly in CD8+ T cells. At doses of 0.1 to 3.0 mg/kg, clonal expansion of both CD4+ and CD8+ blood T cells was observed from baseline to week 6. On average, CD8+ T cells showed more expanded clones than CD4+ T cells after ivuxolimab.

The sample consisted of CD4+ or CD8+ T cells sorted from blood, taken in a trial of the OX40 agonist ivuxolimab. This sequence uses TRBV6-5 and TRBJ1-4; TRBD1 is a possible D gene, resting on 6 matching bases. The origin of this receptor is an adult with an advanced solid tumor such as melanoma, head and neck, liver or kidney cancer. The CDR3: CASSSAGAGDEKLFF. The DNA is TGTGCCAGCAGCTCCGCCGGCGCAGGGGATGAAAAACTGTTTTTT.